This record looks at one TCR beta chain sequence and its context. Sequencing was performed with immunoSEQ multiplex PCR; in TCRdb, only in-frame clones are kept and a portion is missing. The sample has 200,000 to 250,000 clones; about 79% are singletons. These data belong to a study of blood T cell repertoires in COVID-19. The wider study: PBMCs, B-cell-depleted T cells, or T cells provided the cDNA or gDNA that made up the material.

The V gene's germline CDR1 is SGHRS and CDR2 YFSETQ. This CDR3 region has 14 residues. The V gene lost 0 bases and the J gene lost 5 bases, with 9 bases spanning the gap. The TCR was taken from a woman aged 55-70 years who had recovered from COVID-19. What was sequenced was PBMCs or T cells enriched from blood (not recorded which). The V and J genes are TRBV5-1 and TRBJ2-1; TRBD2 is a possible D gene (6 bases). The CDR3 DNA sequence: TGCGCCAGCAGCTTGGCCGCGGGGAACAATGAGCAGTTCTTC. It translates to CASSLAAGNNEQFF.